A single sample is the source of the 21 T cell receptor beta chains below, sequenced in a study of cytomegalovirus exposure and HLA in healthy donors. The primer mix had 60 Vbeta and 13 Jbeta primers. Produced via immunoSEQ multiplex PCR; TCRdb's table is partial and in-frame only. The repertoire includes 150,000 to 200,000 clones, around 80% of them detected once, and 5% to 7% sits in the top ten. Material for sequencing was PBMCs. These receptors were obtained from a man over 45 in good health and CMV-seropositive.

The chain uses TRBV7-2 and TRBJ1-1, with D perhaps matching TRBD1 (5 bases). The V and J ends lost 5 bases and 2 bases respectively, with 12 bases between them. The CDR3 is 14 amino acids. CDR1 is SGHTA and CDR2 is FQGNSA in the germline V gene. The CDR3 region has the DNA TGTGCCAGCAGCCTTGCCAGGGTTAACACTGAAGCTTTCTTT. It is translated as CASSLARVNTEAFF.

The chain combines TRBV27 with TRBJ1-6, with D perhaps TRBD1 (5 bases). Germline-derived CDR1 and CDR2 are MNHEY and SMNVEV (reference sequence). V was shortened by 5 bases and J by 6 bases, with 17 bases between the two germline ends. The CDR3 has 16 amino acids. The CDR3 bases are TGTGCCAGCAGTCCCCTAACAGGAAACGGTAATTCACCCCTCCACTTT. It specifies CASSPLTGNGNSPLHF.

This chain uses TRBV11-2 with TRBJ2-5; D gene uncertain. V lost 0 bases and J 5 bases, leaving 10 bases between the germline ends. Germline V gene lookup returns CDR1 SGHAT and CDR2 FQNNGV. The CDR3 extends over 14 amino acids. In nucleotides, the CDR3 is TGTGCCAGCAGCTTAGATTCGTTTCGGGAGACCCAGTACTTC. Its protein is CASSLDSFRETQYF.

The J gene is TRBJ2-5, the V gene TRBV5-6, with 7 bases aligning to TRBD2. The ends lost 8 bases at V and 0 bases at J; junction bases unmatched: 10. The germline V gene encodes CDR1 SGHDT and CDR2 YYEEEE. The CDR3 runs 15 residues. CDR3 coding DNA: TGTGCCAGTCGGCTTCGCGGGAGCAACCAAGAGACCCAGTACTTC. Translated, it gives CASRLRGSNQETQYF.

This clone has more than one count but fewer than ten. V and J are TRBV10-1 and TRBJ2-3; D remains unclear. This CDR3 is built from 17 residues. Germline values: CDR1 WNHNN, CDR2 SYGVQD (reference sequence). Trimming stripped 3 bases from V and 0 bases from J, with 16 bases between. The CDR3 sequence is CASSELSSEPSTDTQYF. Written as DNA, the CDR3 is TGCGCCAGCAGTGAATTATCGTCTGAGCCTAGCACAGATACGCAGTATTTT.

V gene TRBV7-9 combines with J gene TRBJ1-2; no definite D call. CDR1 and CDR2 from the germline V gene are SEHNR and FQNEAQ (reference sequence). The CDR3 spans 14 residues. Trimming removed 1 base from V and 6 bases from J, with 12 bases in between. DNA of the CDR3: TGTGCCAGCAGCTTAGTAATCGGGTTCGATGGCTACACCTTC. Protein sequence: CASSLVIGFDGYTF.

The CDR3 nucleotides are TGTGCCAGCAGCTTGAGCGGCTACAATGAGCAGTTCTTC. The encoded protein is CASSLSGYNEQFF. The chain couples TRBV5-4 to TRBJ2-1; a possible D gene is TRBD2 (5 bases). The V gene lost 1 base and the J gene lost 3 bases, with 5 bases spanning the gap. CDR3 length equals 13 residues. CDR1 is SGHNT and CDR2 is YYREEE in the germline V gene (reference sequence).

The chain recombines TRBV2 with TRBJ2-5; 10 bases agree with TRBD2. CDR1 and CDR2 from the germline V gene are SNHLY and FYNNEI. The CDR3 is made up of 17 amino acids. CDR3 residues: CATSGGGTVFTQETQYF. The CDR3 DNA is TGTGCGACCAGCGGGGGGGGGACAGTTTTCACCCAAGAGACCCAGTACTTC.

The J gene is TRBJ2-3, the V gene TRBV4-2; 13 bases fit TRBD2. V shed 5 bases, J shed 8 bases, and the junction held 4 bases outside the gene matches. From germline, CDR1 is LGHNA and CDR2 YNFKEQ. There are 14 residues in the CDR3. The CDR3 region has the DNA TGTGCCAGCAGCTCGGGACTAGCGGGAACTACGCAGTATTTT. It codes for CASSSGLAGTTQYF.

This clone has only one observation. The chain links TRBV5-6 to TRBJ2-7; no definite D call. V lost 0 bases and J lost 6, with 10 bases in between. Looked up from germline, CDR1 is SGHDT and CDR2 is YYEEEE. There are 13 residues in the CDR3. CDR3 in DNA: TGTGCCAGCAGCTTGGGGCCGCCATCCGAGCAGTACTTC. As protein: CASSLGPPSEQYF.

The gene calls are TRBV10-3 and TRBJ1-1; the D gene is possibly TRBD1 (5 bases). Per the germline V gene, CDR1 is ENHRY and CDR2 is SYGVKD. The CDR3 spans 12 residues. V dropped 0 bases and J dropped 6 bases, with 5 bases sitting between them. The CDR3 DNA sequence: TGTGCCATCAGTGAGTCAGGGGCTGAAGCTTTCTTT. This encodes CAISESGAEAFF.

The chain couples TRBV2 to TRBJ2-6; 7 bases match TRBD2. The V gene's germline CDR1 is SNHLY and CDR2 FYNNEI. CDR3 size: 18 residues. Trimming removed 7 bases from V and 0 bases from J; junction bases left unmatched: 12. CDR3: CASTHPWEGHSGANVLTF. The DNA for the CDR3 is TGTGCCAGCACCCATCCCTGGGAGGGGCACTCTGGGGCCAACGTCCTGACTTTC. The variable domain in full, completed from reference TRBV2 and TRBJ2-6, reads EPEVTQTPSHQVTQMGQEVILRCVPISNHLYFYWYRQILGQKVEFLVSFYNNEISEKSEIFDDQFSVERPDGSNFTLKIRSTKLEDSAMYFCASTHPWEGHSGANVLTFGAGSRLTVL.

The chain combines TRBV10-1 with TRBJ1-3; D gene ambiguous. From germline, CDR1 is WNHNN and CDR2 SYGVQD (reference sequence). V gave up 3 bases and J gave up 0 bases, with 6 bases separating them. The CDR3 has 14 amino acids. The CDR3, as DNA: TGCGCCAGCAGTGACCGGAGCTCTGGAAACACCATATATTTT. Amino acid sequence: CASSDRSSGNTIYF.

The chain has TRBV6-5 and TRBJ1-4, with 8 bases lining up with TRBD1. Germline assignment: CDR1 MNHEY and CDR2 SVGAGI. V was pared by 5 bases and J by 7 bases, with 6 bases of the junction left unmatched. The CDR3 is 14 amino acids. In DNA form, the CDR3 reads TGTGCCAGCAGTAAAGACAGGGGAGGTGAAAAACTGTTTTTT. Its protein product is CASSKDRGGEKLFF.

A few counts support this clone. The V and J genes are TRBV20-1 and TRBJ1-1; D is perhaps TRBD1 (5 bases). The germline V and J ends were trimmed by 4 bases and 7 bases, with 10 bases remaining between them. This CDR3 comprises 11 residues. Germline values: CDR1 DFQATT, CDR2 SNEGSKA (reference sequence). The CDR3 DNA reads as TGCAGTGCTATCGACAGCTTTGAAGCTTTCTTT. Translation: CSAIDSFEAFF.

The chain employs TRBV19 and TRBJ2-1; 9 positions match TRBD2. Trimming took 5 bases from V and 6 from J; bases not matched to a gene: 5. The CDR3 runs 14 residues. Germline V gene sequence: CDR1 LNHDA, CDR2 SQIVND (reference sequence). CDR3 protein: CASSLTTSGNEQFF. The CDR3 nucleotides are TGTGCCAGTAGTTTGACGACTAGCGGCAATGAGCAGTTCTTC.

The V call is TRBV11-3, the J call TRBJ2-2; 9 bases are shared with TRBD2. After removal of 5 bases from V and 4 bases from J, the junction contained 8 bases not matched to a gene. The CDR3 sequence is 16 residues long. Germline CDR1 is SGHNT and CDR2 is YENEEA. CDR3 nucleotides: TGTGCCAGCAGCCCCTTAGCGGGAGCGGTCACCGGGGAGCTGTTTTTT. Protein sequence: CASSPLAGAVTGELFF.

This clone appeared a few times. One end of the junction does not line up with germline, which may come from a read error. The CDR3 loop reads CSSSSLTSGGYNEQFF. CDR3 DNA: TGTTCCAGCAGCTCTTTAACTAGCGGGGGGTACAATGAGCAGTTCTTC. V and J are TRBV7-9 and TRBJ2-1, with TRBD2 identical over 12 bases. Germline CDR1 SEHNR, CDR2 FQNEAQ (reference sequence). The CDR3 has 16 amino acids.

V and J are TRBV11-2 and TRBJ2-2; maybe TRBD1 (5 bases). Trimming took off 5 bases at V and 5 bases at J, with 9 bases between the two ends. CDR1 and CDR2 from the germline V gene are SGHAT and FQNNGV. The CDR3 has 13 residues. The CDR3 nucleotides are TGTGCCAGCAGCCAGCAGGGTACCGGGGAGCTGTTTTTT. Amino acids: CASSQQGTGELFF.

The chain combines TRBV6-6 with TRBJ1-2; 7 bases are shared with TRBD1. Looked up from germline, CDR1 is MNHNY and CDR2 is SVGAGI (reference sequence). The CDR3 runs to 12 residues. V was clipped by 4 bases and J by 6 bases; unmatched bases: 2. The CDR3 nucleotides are TGTGCCAGCAGTTCACAGGGGAATGGCTACACCTTC. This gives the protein CASSSQGNGYTF.

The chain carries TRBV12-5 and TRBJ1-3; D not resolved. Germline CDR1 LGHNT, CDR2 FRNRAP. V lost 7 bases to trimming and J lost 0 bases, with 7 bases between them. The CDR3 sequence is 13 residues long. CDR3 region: CASAHSSGNTIYF. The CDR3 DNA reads TGTGCTAGTGCCCATAGCTCTGGAAACACCATATATTTT.